The clone carrying this T cell receptor (beta chain) was found once. Its antigen remains unknown. The data originate from a study of a mutant IDH1 vaccine in newly diagnosed glioma. Overall study: The initiation of vaccination occurred 4-6 weeks after radiotherapy alone, or with temozolomide cycles.

Some clones are missing from TCRdb's copy, which holds only in-frame ones; the method was immunoSEQ multiplex PCR. The sample has around 46,000 clones; roughly 78% are singletons. Time point noted: week 5, during vaccination. Mutant IDH1 20-mer peptide, at 300 ug, made up each vaccine dose, with topical imiquimod. This TCR derives from a man aged 50-60 years with glioma. The sequencing here drew on PBMCs, taken from a glioma patient whose treatment included an IDH1 peptide vaccine.

The DNA of the CDR3 is TGTGCCAGCTCACCAACGACAGGGGGCAACGAGCAGTACTTC. Amino acid sequence: CASSPTTGGNEQYF. This sequence joins TRBV18 and TRBJ2-7; 10 positions match TRBD1. Germline V lookup: CDR1 KGHSH, CDR2 LQKENI. V lost 2 bases to trimming and J lost 5 bases; unmatched junction nucleotides: 3. The CDR3 is made up of 14 amino acids.